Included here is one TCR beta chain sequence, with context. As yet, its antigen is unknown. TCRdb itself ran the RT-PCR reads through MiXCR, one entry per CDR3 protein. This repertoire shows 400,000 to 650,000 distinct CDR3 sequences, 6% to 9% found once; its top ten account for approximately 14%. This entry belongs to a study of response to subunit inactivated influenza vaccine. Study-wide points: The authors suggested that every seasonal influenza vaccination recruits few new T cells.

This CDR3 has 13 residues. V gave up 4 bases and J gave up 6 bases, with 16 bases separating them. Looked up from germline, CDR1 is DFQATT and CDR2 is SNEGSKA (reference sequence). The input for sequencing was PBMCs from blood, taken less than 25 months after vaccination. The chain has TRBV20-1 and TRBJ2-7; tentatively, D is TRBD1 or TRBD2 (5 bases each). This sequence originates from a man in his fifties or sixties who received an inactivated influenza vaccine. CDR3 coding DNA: TGCAGTGCTATCCCGGGACCTACCCGCGAGCAGTACTTC. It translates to CSAIPGPTREQYF.